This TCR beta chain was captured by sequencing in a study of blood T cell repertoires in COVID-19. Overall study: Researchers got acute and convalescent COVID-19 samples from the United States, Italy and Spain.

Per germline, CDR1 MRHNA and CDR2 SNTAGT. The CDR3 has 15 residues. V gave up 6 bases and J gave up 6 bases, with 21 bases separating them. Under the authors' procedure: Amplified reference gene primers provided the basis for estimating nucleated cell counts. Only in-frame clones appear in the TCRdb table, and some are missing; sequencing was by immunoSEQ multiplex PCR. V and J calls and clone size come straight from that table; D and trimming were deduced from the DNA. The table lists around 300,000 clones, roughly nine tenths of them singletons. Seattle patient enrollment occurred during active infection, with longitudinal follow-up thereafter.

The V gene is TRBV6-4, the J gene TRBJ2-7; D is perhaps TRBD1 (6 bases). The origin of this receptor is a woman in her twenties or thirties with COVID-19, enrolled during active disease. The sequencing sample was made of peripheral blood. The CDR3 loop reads CASRVEGETQSEQYF. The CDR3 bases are TGTGCCAGCAGAGTAGAGGGGGAGACCCAGAGCGAGCAGTACTTC.